These T cell receptor beta chains were read from a single sample in a study of response to subunit inactivated influenza vaccine. TCRdb re-called the RT-PCR reads with MiXCR, one entry per CDR3 protein. Among some 520,000 distinct CDR3 sequences listed, 16% were seen once. Source: CD4+ T cells sorted from PBMCs, taken roughly 24 months after vaccination. The receptors were gathered from a man aged 45 to 70 who received an inactivated influenza vaccine. The CDR3 runs from the conserved cysteine through the conserved F or W. The D gene is left open where the match is weak. Expanded clones are given a class, and other clones once, few, many or no size at all.

>-|TRBJ1-2|TRBV29-1|few
TGCAGCGTTGAAACCAGGGTTTCCTATGGCTACACCTTC
CSVETRVSYGYTF
>-|TRBJ2-2|TRBV5-1|-
TGCGCCAGCAGCTTGGAGTCAGGGATCGGGGAGCTGTTTTTT
CASSLESGIGELFF
>-|TRBJ1-2|TRBV4-3|-
TGCGCCAGCAGCCCCCGGGCCAGGGATCGAAACTATGGCTACACCTTC
CASSPRARDRNYGYTF
>-|TRBJ2-2|TRBV9|few
TGTGCCAGCAGCGTAGGGAAAGGAAGTGGGAGCACCGGGGAGCTGTTTTTT
CASSVGKGSGSTGELFF
>TRBD2|TRBJ2-7|TRBV7-2|many
TGTGCCAGCAGCCCTGGACTAGCGGGGGGCAAATCCTACGAGCAGTACTTC
CASSPGLAGGKSYEQYF
>TRBD2|TRBJ2-3|TRBV28|-
TGTGCCAGCAGGCGAGGACTAGCGGGAGATCTGTTTACGCAGTATTTT
CASRRGLAGDLFTQYF
>-|TRBJ1-5|TRBV20-1|-
TGCAGTGCTAGAGATCGACTGGGGAGTCAGCCCCAGCATTTT
CSARDRLGSQPQHF
>-|TRBJ1-2|TRBV6-5|-
TGTGCCAGCAGTTACCACAGAGGAACTAACTATGGCTACACCTTC
CASSYHRGTNYGYTF
>TRBD2|TRBJ2-1|TRBV24-1|-
TGTGCCACCAGTGACCCCCTAGCGGGGTTAAACAATGAGCAGTTCTTC
CATSDPLAGLNNEQFF
>-|TRBJ2-1|TRBV5-6|few
TGTGCCAGCAGCTTGTTTGGCGATGTGGAGCAGTTCTTC
CASSLFGDVEQFF